Below, one TCR beta chain is given with its context. Its target is unknown. These data belong to a study of T cell responses to AZD1222 COVID-19 vaccine. Whole-study findings and limits: None of the repertoires were sampled until the peak T cell response had passed. Baseline testing showed seropositivity in only a handful of AZD1222 recipients. The donors showed a predominance of white British ancestry and of females, with possible underestimation of clonal diversity.

This table comes from immunoSEQ multiplex PCR, and its TCRdb copy is limited to in-frame clones, with some not included. The profile shows roughly 150,000 clones, 87% of them singletons. The sequence derives from an adult who received the AZD1222 COVID-19 vaccine. This sample comprised peripheral blood, obtained 28 days after the second AZD1222 dose.

As DNA, the CDR3 is TGTGCCAGCAGCGCCGACAGGGGCAGCACAGATACGCAGTATTTT. This gives the protein CASSADRGSTDTQYF. The rearrangement joins TRBV7-2 to TRBJ2-3, with 8 positions matching TRBD1. Looked up from germline, CDR1 is SGHTA and CDR2 is FQGNSA. V lost 5 bases and J lost 0; bases outside the gene matches: 4. The CDR3 is 15 residues long. The complete variable domain, with remaining parts taken from reference TRBV7-2 and TRBJ2-3, reads GAGVSQSPSNKVTEKGKDVELRCDPISGHTALYWYRQSLGQGLEFLIYFQGNSAPDKSGLPSDRFSAERTGGSVSTLTIQRTQQEDSAVYLCASSADRGSTDTQYFGPGTRLTVL.